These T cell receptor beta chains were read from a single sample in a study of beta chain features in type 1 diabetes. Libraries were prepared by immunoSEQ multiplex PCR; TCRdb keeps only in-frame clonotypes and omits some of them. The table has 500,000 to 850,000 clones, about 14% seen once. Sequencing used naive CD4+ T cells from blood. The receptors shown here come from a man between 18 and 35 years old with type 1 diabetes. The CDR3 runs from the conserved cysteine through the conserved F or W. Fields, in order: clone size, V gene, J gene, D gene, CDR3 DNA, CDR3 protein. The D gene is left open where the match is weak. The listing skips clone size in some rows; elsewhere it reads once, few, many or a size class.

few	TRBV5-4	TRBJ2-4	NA	TGTGCCACCAAACAGGGACTAGCCAAAAACATTCAGTACTTC	CATKQGLAKNIQYF
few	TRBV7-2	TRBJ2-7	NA	TGTGCCAGCAGCTTACGACAGCGAGAGTACGAGCAGTACTTC	CASSLRQREYEQYF
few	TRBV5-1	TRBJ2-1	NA	TGCGCCAGCAGCTTGGAGCAGATTTACAATGAGCAGTTCTTC	CASSLEQIYNEQFF
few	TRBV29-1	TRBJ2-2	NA	TGCAGCGTTGTCGTGAGGGCTAACACCGGGGAGCTGTTTTTT	CSVVVRANTGELFF
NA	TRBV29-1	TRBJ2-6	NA	TGCAGCGTTGGGCAGGGCCAGTCTGGGGCCAACGTCCTGACTTTC	CSVGQGQSGANVLTF
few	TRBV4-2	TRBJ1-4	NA	TGTGCCAGCAGCCAAGATCGTGGAGGGGAAAAACTGTTTTTT	CASSQDRGGEKLFF
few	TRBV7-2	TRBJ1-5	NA	TGTGCCAGCAGCTCGCAGGGGACGGCTGGTGGGGGCCAGCCCCAGCATTTT	CASSSQGTAGGGQPQHF
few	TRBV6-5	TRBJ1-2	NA	TGTGCCAGCAGTTACGACCCAGCTGGGGGTGGCTACACCTTC	CASSYDPAGGGYTF
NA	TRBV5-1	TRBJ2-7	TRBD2	TGCGCCAGCAGCTTGGAGCTAGCGGGAGCGGGGGAGCAGTACTTC	CASSLELAGAGEQYF
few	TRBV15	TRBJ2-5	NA	TGTGCCACCAGCAGAGAAAGAGCCCAGTACTTC	CATSRERAQYF
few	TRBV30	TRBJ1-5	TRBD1	TGTGCCTGGAGTCCGGGACAGAATCAGCCCCAGCATTTT	CAWSPGQNQPQHF
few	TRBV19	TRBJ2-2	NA	TGTGCCAGTAGTTCCACAGGGTTCGGGGAGCTGTTTTTT	CASSSTGFGELFF
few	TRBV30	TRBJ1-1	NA	TGTGCCTGGAGCGCCTGGGCCACTGAAGCTTTCTTT	CAWSAWATEAFF
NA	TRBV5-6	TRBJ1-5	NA	TGTGCCAGCAGCTTGGCGGGTCAGCCCCAGCATTTT	CASSLAGQPQHF
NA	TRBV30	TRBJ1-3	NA	TGTGCCTCCGGGTTCGGAAACACCATATATTTT	CASGFGNTIYF
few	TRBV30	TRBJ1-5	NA	TGTGCCTGGAGAGAGTATAGCAATCAGCCCCAGCATTTT	CAWREYSNQPQHF
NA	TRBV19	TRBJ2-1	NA	TGTGCCAGTCAGGGTCGATTGTCCTACAATGAGCAGTTCTTC	CASQGRLSYNEQFF
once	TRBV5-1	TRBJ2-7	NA	TGCGCCAATGAGGCCATAACCGCCGAGCAGTACTTC	CANEAITAEQYF
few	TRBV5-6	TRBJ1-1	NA	TGTGCCAGCAGCTCGGTGAACACTGAAGCTTTCTTT	CASSSVNTEAFF
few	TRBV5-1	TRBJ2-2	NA	TGCGCCAGCAGCCCGGGGGCCACCGGGGAGCTGTTTTTT	CASSPGATGELFF
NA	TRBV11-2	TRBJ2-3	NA	TGTGCCAGCAGCTCTCCTAGAAGCACAGATACGCAGTATTTT	CASSSPRSTDTQYF
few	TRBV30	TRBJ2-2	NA	TGTGCCTGGAGTGCGACTAGAGCCGGGGAGCTGTTTTTT	CAWSATRAGELFF
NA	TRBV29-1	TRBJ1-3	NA	TGCAGCGTTGTACGTCTCTCTGGAAACACCATATATTTT	CSVVRLSGNTIYF
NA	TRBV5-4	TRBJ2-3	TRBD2	TGTGCCAGCAGGACGGGACTAGCGGGAATATCAGATACGCAGTATTTT	CASRTGLAGISDTQYF
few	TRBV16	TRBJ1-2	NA	TGTGCCAGCAGCCAATCGAGGGCTGGAGATGGCTACACCTTC	CASSQSRAGDGYTF
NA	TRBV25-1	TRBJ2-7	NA	TGTGCCAGCAGTGCTGGACAGATCTACGAGCAGTACTTC	CASSAGQIYEQYF
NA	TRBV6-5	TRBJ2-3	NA	TGTGCCAGCAGTTACTCGAGGCACACAGATACGCAGTATTTT	CASSYSRHTDTQYF
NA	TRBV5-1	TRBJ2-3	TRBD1	TGCGCCAGCAGCCCAGGACAGGGGGGCACAGATACGCAGTATTTT	CASSPGQGGTDTQYF
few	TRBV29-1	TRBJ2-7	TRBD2	TGCAGCGTCCAGGAGCGGGAGTGGTCCTACGAGCAGTACTTC	CSVQEREWSYEQYF
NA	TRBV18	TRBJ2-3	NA	TGTGCCAGCTCACCAGGCCAGGCCCCCACAGATACGCAGTATTTT	CASSPGQAPTDTQYF
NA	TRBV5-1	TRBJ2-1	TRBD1	TGCGCCAGCAGCTTGGCCGAGGGACAGGGCAATGAGCAGTTCTTC	CASSLAEGQGNEQFF
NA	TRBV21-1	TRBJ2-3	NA	TGTGCCAGCAGCAACTGGGACAGGGACGAGGATACGCAGTATTTT	CASSNWDRDEDTQYF
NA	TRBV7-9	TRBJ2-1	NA	TGTGCCAGCAGCCCGGAGGTGGGCTCCTACAATGAGCAGTTCTTC	CASSPEVGSYNEQFF
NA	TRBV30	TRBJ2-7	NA	TGTGCCTGGAGTACCATCCCTTCCGAGCAGTACTTC	CAWSTIPSEQYF
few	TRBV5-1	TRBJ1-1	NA	TGCGCCAGCAGCCTGGCGGGGAGCCTGAACACTGAAGCTTTCTTT	CASSLAGSLNTEAFF
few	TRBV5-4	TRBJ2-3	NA	TGTGCCAGCAGCTGGGGACGGGTGGGAGATACGCAGTATTTT	CASSWGRVGDTQYF
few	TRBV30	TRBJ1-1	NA	TGTGCCTGGAGTGTAAAATTGTATTCGGCTTTCTTT	CAWSVKLYSAFF
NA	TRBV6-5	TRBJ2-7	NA	TGTGCCAGCAGTTACTCAGAAGTAGACCCCTACGAGCAGTACTTC	CASSYSEVDPYEQYF
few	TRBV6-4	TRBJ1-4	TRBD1	TGTGCCAGCAGTTACGACAGGGCGAATGAAAAACTGTTTTTT	CASSYDRANEKLFF
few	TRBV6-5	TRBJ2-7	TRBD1	TGTGCCAGCAGTCTGGACAGGGCGACCTACGAGCAGTACTTC	CASSLDRATYEQYF
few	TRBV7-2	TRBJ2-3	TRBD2	TGTGCCAGCAGCAAGACTAGCGGGGAGGCAGATACGCAGTATTTT	CASSKTSGEADTQYF
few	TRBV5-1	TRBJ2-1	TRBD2	TGCGCCAGCAGCTTGGGGACTAGCGGGGCCTTCAATGAGCAGTTCTTC	CASSLGTSGAFNEQFF
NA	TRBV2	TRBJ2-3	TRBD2	TGTGCCAGCAGTTGGACTAGCGGGCCGACAGATACGCAGTATTTT	CASSWTSGPTDTQYF